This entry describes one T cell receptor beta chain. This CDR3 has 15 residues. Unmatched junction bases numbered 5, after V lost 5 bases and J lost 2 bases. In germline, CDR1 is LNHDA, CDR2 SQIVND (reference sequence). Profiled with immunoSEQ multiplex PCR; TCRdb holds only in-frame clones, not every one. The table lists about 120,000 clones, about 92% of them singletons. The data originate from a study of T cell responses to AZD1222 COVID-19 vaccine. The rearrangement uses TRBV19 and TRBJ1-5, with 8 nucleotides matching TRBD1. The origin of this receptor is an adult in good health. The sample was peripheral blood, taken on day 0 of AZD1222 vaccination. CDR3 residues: CASSDRGLGNQPQHF. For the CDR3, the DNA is TGTGCCAGTAGTGACAGGGGTTTGGGCAATCAGCCCCAGCATTTT.